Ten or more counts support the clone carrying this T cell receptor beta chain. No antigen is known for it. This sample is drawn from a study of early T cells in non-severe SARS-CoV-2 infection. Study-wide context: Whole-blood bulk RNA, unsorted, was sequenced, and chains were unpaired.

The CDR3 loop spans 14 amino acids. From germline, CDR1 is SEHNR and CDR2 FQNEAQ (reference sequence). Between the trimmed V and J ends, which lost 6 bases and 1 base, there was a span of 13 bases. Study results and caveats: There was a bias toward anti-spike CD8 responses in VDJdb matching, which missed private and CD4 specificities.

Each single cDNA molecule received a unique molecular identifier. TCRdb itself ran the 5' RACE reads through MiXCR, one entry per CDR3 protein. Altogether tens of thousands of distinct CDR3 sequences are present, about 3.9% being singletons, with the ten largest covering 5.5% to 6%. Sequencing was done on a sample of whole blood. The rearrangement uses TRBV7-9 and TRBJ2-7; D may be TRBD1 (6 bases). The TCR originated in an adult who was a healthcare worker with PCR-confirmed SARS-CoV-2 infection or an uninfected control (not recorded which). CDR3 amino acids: CASRHEQGSYEQYF. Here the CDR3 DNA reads TGTGCCAGCAGACACGAACAGGGATCCTACGAGCAGTACTTC.